This paragraph covers one T cell receptor (beta chain) sequence. The antigen is undetermined. Unrecorded immune exposures were likely, despite nominal health at sampling. Researchers ran the PCR with 60 Vbeta and 13 Jbeta primers. Data came from immunoSEQ multiplex PCR; TCRdb stores just in-frame clones and leaves some out. In the table there are about 38,000 clones, roughly 89% of which are singletons. The sample originates from a study of cytomegalovirus exposure and HLA in healthy donors. Study findings and constraints: In an earlier analysis, most TCR beta V segments were productive about 87% or about 30% of the time. Most subjects' HLA-A and HLA-B alleles were reportedly predicted from TCR beta sequences.

The CDR3 is made up of 15 amino acids. Germline values: CDR1 SGHTA, CDR2 FQGNSA. The germline V and J ends were trimmed by 5 bases and 7 bases, with 15 bases remaining between them. The TCR sequence derives from a woman aged 40 to 50 in good health and CMV-seropositive. Sample: PBMCs. The rearrangement links TRBV7-2 to TRBJ1-6; TRBD1 is a possible D gene (6 bases). DNA of the CDR3: TGTACCAGCAGCAAGCAGGGGACGCTAAATTCACCCCTCCACTTT. Translation: CTSSKQGTLNSPLHF.